This T cell receptor (beta chain) was recovered during a study of early T cells in non-severe SARS-CoV-2 infection (dated by TCRdb to about 2021). Turning to the overall study: Because TCR sequencing relied on bulk RNA taken from unsorted whole blood, pairing of alpha and beta chains was not possible. Summary of the overall study and its limitations: VDJdb matching was skewed toward anti-spike CD8 responses, so virus-specific expansions were likely underestimated and private and CD4 specificities were missed.

At the junction V is shortened by 5 bases and J by 3 bases, with 11 bases in between. The germline V gene (reference sequence) provides CDR1 LNHDA and CDR2 SQIVND. The CDR3 runs 14 amino acids, cysteine and phenylalanine included. Only CDR3 DNA is held: 42 bases, read in frame from base 1. The library came from 5' RACE. Sequenced on a NextSeq 500. The TCR library protocol attached unique molecular identifiers to individual cDNA molecules to correct for sequencing error and PCR bias. Both TCR alpha and beta chains were sequenced, and tight co-correlation was observed between alpha and beta sequence abundances in each sample. Processing in the source paper ran as follows. Decombinator V4 was used to annotate TCR sequences for V gene, J gene and CDR3. TCRs were defined as expanded if a significant change between any two time points was detected under a Poisson model with p below 0.0001. Abundances of TCRs were expressed as counts per million after normalisation to the total number of TCRs sequenced in each sample. TRAV1-2 paired with TRAJ12, TRAJ20 or TRAJ33 defined MAIT TCRs, while TRAV10 paired with TRAJ18 defined iNKT TCRs. VDJdb, accessed 1 November 2021, was searched for CMV, EBV and SARS-CoV-2 annotated TCRs, excluding TCRs annotated for multiple antigens. Clones were called with MiXCR by TCRdb after fastp trimmed the public reads at Q25, and only in-frame beta chains were retained. A single entry per CDR3 protein holds the most common genes and DNA from its merged rows. The V and J calls, along with clone size, are taken from TCRdb and not from the paper's own processing. The sample table lists about 60,000 distinct CDR3 sequences, around 14% of them with a count of one. Clones ranked in the top ten supply more than 3.5% of the sample.

A case-control design nested within a healthcare worker cohort in London, UK, was used, with weekly nasopharyngeal swab PCR tests and blood sampling performed. Healthcare workers were recruited between 23 and 31 March 2020, during the week of the UK lockdown, and were followed weekly for up to 16 weeks. This clonotype was picked up many times. Its binding antigen is unknown. No base quality information exists; no much larger clone differs at one position. The TCR sequence derives from an adult who was a healthcare worker with PCR-confirmed SARS-CoV-2 infection or an uninfected control (not recorded which). Rearrangement joined TRBV19 to TRBJ1-3, with TRBD1 tentatively as D gene (5 bases match). The sample comprised whole blood. The CDR3 in this case is CASSPGLFGNTIYF. The sequence in DNA is TGTGCCAGTAGTCCGGGACTCTTTGGAAACACCATATATTTT.